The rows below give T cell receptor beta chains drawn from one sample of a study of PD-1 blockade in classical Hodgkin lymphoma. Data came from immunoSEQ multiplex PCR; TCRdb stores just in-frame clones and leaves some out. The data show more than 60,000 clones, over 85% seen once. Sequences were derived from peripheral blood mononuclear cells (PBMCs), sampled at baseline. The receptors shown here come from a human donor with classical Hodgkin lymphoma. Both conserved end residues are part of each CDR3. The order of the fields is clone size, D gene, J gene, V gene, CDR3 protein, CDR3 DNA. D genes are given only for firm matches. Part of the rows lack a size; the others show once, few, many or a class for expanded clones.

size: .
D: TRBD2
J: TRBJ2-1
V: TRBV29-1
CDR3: CSVEGGGRLGYNEQFF
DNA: TGCAGCGTTGAAGGGGGCGGGAGGCTGGGCTACAATGAGCAGTTCTTC

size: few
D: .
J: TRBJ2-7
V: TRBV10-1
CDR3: CASSAAGSYEQYF
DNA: TGCGCCAGCAGCGCAGCGGGCTCCTACGAGCAGTACTTC

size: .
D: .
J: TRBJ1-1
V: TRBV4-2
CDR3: CASRPDSNTEAFF
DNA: TGTGCCAGCAGACCAGACAGCAACACTGAAGCTTTCTTT

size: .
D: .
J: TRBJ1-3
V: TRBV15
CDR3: CATSGTAGNTIYF
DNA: TGTGCCACCTCCGGGACGGCTGGAAACACCATATATTTT

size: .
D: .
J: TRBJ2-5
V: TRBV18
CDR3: CASSRQETQYF
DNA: TGTGCCAGCTCCAGACAAGAGACCCAGTACTTC

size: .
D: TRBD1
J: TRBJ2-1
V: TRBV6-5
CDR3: CASSYGDRVFDEQFF
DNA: TGTGCCAGCAGTTACGGGGACAGGGTTTTCGATGAGCAGTTCTTC

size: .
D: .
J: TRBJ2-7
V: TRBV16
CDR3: CASSQSWSVEQYF
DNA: TGTGCCAGCAGCCAATCGTGGTCGGTAGAGCAGTACTTC

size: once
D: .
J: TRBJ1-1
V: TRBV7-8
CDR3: CASSLAWVGARTEAFF
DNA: TGTGCCAGCAGCTTAGCATGGGTGGGGGCGAGGACTGAAGCTTTCTTT

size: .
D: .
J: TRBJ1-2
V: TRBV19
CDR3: CASSIHGSNVYGYTF
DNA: TGTGCCAGTAGTATTCATGGGTCCAACGTCTATGGCTACACCTTC

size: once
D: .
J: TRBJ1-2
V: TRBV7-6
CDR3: CASSLGDGNYGYTF
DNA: TGTGCCAGCAGCTTAGGGGACGGAAACTATGGCTACACCTTC

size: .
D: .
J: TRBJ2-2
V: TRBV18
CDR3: CASSPTTGELFF
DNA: TGTGCCAGCTCACCAACCACCGGGGAGCTGTTTTTT

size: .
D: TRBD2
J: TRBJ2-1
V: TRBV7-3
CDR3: CASSLLPSGRGDNEQFF
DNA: TGTGCCAGCAGCTTACTCCCCAGCGGGAGAGGGGACAATGAGCAGTTCTTC

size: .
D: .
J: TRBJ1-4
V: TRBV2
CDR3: CASSEMEGEKLFF
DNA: TGTGCCAGCAGTGAGATGGAGGGTGAAAAACTGTTTTTT

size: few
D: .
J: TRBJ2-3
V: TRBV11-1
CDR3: CASSSGDSSTDTQYF
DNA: TGTGCCAGCAGCTCGGGGGACAGTAGCACAGATACGCAGTATTTT

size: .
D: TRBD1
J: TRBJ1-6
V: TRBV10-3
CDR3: CAITQGANSPLHF
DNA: TGTGCCATCACCCAGGGGGCGAATTCACCCCTCCACTTT

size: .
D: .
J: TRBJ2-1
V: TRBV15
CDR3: CATSKGGEQFF
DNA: TGTGCCACCAGCAAGGGGGGGGAGCAGTTCTTC

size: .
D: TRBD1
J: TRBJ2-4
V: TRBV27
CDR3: CASSSDRDRSLAKNIQYF
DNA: TGTGCCAGCAGTTCCGACAGGGATCGGTCCTTAGCCAAAAACATTCAGTACTTC

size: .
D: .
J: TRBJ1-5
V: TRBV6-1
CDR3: CASRGQLNQPQHF
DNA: TGTGCCAGCAGAGGACAGCTCAATCAGCCCCAGCATTTT

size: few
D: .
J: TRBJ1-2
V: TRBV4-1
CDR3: CASSPNGEGDYGYTF
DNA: TGCGCCAGCAGCCCCAATGGCGAGGGGGACTATGGCTACACCTTC

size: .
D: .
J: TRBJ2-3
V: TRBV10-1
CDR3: CASSESTRPGAWTDTQYF
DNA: TGCGCCAGCAGTGAGTCGACTCGCCCGGGGGCTTGGACAGATACGCAGTATTTT

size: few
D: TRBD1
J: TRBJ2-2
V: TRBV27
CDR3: CASSPGTAVTGELFF
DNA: TGTGCCAGCAGTCCCGGGACAGCCGTCACCGGGGAGCTGTTTTTT

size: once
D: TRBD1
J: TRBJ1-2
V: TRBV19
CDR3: CASRRGTGPLGYTF
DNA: TGTGCCAGTAGACGGGGGACAGGGCCCCTTGGCTACACCTTC

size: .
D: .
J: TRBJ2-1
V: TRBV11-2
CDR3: CASSSGQQSSYNEQFF
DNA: TGTGCCAGCAGCTCAGGACAGCAGAGCTCCTACAATGAGCAGTTCTTC

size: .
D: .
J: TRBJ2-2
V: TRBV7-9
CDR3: CASSLRGGGELFF
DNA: TGTGCCAGCAGCTTACGGGGAGGAGGGGAGCTGTTTTTT

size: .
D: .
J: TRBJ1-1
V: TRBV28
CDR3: CASSLGVAKEAFF
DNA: TGTGCCAGCAGTTTAGGGGTTGCGAAGGAAGCTTTCTTT

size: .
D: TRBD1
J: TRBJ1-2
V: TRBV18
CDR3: CASSPKDRVYGYTF
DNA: TGTGCCAGCTCACCAAAAGACAGGGTCTACGGCTACACCTTC

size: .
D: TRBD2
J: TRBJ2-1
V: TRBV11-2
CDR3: CASSSGLAGEQFF
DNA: TGTGCCAGCAGCTCCGGACTAGCTGGGGAGCAGTTCTTC

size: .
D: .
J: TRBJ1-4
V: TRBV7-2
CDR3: CASSLMGRGPTNEKLFF
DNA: TGTGCCAGCAGCTTAATGGGCAGGGGACCAACTAATGAAAAACTGTTTTTT